These 18 T cell receptor beta chains came from one sample sequenced in a study of T cell responses to AZD1222 COVID-19 vaccine. Clones were read by immunoSEQ multiplex PCR, and TCRdb kept only the in-frame ones, dropping some. The table includes about 150,000 clones, 92% detected once. The material sequenced was peripheral blood, taken 28 days after the second AZD1222 dose. The receptors were gathered from an adult who received the AZD1222 COVID-19 vaccine.

The chain is built from TRBV28 and TRBJ1-1; D is ambiguous. Germline CDR1 is MDHEN and CDR2 is SYDVKM. V gave up 10 bases and J gave up 6 bases, with 15 bases separating them. This CDR3 has 12 amino acids. The CDR3 nucleotides are TGTGCCACCGAGGGAATGTTGTCTGAAGCTTTCTTT. Its translation is CATEGMLSEAFF.

The chain couples TRBV5-1 to TRBJ2-3, with D perhaps matching TRBD2 (6 bases). The CDR3 extends over 15 amino acids. Between the trimmed V and J ends, which lost 5 bases and 1 base, there was a span of 14 bases. Germline values: CDR1 SGHRS, CDR2 YFSETQ. The CDR3 DNA follows: TGCGCCAGCAGGGGGCGAACGGGAGGCACAGATACGCAGTATTTT. It translates to CASRGRTGGTDTQYF.

This chain links TRBV6-5 with TRBJ1-2; a possible D gene is TRBD1 (5 bases). V lost 0 bases, J lost 0 bases, and 11 bases lay in between. Germline V CDR1 and CDR2: MNHEY, SVGAGI. The CDR3 extends over 16 amino acids. CDR3 sequence: CASSYSSGRANYGYTF. CDR3 DNA: TGTGCCAGCAGTTACTCTTCGGGGCGAGCTAACTATGGCTACACCTTC.

The chain links TRBV15 to TRBJ1-2; D not certain. This CDR3 is 13 amino acids long. V lost 0 bases and J 5 bases, leaving 7 bases between the germline ends. Germline V gene sequence: CDR1 LNHNV, CDR2 YYDKDF (reference sequence). The CDR3 nucleotides are TGTGCCACCAGCAGAGATAGGGAATATGGCTACACCTTC. Encoded protein: CATSRDREYGYTF.

J is TRBJ2-3 and V is TRBV5-6; TRBD2 is a possible D gene (5 bases). This CDR3 has 13 residues. Germline lookup yields CDR1 SGHDT and CDR2 YYEEEE. V gave up 1 base and J gave up 6 bases, with 9 bases separating them. The CDR3 region has the DNA TGTGCCAGCAGCTTGAGGCCTAGCGATACGCAGTATTTT. Translating gives CASSLRPSDTQYF.

The J gene is TRBJ2-1, the V gene TRBV9; D gene unclear. Looked up from germline, CDR1 is SGDLS and CDR2 is YYNGEE. The CDR3 is 17 residues long. V was trimmed by 2 bases and J by 1 base, leaving 16 bases between them. The chain's CDR3 is CASSVGGSLSSYNEQFF. DNA of the CDR3: TGTGCCAGCAGCGTCGGTGGTAGTCTCTCTTCCTACAATGAGCAGTTCTTC.

V and J are TRBV7-9 and TRBJ1-1; D is unclear. V was clipped by 5 bases and J by 4 bases, with 5 bases between them. The CDR3 sequence is 11 residues long. Looked up from germline, CDR1 is SEHNR and CDR2 is FQNEAQ (reference sequence). For the CDR3, the DNA is TGTGCCAGCAGCCCCCGCACTGAAGCTTTCTTT. Amino acids: CASSPRTEAFF.

The chain links TRBV20-1 to TRBJ1-1; D is unresolved. This CDR3 region has 11 residues. Deletions cut 3 bases from V and 2 bases from J, with 4 bases between. CDR1 is DFQATT, CDR2 SNEGSKA, per germline (reference sequence). The DNA for the CDR3 is TGCAGTGCTAGTAAAAACACTGAAGCTTTCTTT. Protein sequence: CSASKNTEAFF.

The chain is built from TRBV2 and TRBJ1-1; TRBD1 might be the D (6 bases). V lost 4 bases and J 5 bases, leaving 14 bases between the germline ends. Germline CDR1 and CDR2: SNHLY and FYNNEI. This CDR3 has 14 residues. The CDR3 bases are TGTGCCAGCAGTGCTTACCCAGGGGCGACTGAAGCTTTCTTT. This gives the protein CASSAYPGATEAFF.

The gene calls are TRBV9 and TRBJ1-4, with a weak D call TRBD1 (5 bases). Germline V gives CDR1 SGDLS, CDR2 YYNGEE. The CDR3 spans 15 residues. Trimming left V 4 bases short and J 3 bases short, with 13 bases between. In nucleotides, the CDR3 is TGTGCCAGCAGCCCTCGGGACGGGGCTAATGAAAAACTGTTTTTT. The encoded protein is CASSPRDGANEKLFF.

This chain joins TRBV5-5 and TRBJ2-1; 8 bases agree with TRBD2. The CDR3 is 13 amino acids. V was clipped by 5 bases and J by 10 bases; unmatched bases: 8. The V gene's germline CDR1 is SGHKS and CDR2 YYEKEE (reference sequence). CDR3 in DNA: TGTGCCAGCAGACCCGACGCGGGAGGAGAGCAGTTCTTC. Amino acid sequence: CASRPDAGGEQFF.

V usage is TRBV28 and J usage is TRBJ1-4; D might be TRBD1 (5 bases). The V gene's germline CDR1 is MDHEN and CDR2 SYDVKM. The CDR3 sequence is 14 residues long. V lost 6 bases and J lost 8, with 16 bases in between. The CDR3 loop is CASRGWGVGEKLFF. CDR3 nucleotide sequence: TGTGCCAGCAGGGGTTGGGGGGTAGGGGAAAAACTGTTTTTT. Variable domain in full (rest from reference TRBV28 and TRBJ1-4): DVKVTQSSRYLVKRTGEKVFLECVQDMDHENMFWYRQDPGLGLRLIYFSYDVKMKEKGDIPEGYSVSREKKERFSLILESASTNQTSMYLCASRGWGVGEKLFFGSGTQLSVL.

This chain connects TRBV5-1 to TRBJ2-1, with D tentatively TRBD1 (6 bases). The CDR3 consists of 16 residues. V shed 7 bases and J shed 0 bases, with 17 bases lying between them. Germline CDR1 SGHRS, CDR2 YFSETQ. CDR3 in amino acids: CASRPQGASSYNEQFF. The CDR3 coding sequence is TGCGCCAGCCGCCCACAGGGTGCGAGCTCCTACAATGAGCAGTTCTTC.

The rearrangement joins TRBV10-2 to TRBJ1-3; D is possibly TRBD1 (6 bases). This CDR3 is built from 14 residues. Germline loops: CDR1 WSHSY, CDR2 SAAADI. Trimming pared 6 bases from V and 1 base from J, leaving 10 bases between. DNA for the CDR3: TGCGCCAGCAGCCTGGGGGCTTCTGGAAACACCATATATTTT. It translates to CASSLGASGNTIYF.

The DNA for the CDR3 is TGTGCCATCAGTGAGTTGCAGAGCTCCTACGAGCAGTACTTC. Its protein product is CAISELQSSYEQYF. J is TRBJ2-7 and V is TRBV10-3; D call uncertain. The V gene lost 1 base and the J gene lost 0 bases, with 7 bases spanning the gap. Germline-derived CDR1 and CDR2 are ENHRY and SYGVKD. This CDR3 has 14 residues.

For the CDR3, the DNA is TGTGCCACCAGCAGTGCAGTTGGGGGGGCCGGTGTGCAGTTCTTC. Residues: CATSSAVGGAGVQFF. The V call is TRBV15, the J call TRBJ2-1; the D gene is possibly TRBD2 (7 bases). CDR1 LNHNV and CDR2 YYDKDF come from the germline V gene (reference sequence). The CDR3 has 15 residues. V was trimmed by 3 bases and J by 12 bases, leaving 21 bases between them.

The rearrangement links TRBV7-9 to TRBJ2-1, with 12 bases fitting TRBD2. Germline values: CDR1 SEHNR, CDR2 FQNEAQ (reference sequence). With V trimmed by 6 bases and J by 4 bases, 1 base remained unmatched. This CDR3 has 14 amino acids. This CDR3 is CASRGLAGYNEQFF. Here the CDR3 DNA reads TGTGCCAGCAGAGGACTAGCGGGGTACAATGAGCAGTTCTTC.

The chain is built from TRBV2 and TRBJ1-6; maybe TRBD1 (5 bases). The CDR3 loop spans 16 amino acids. Trimming removed 0 bases from V and 6 bases from J, with 12 bases in between. Per germline, CDR1 SNHLY and CDR2 FYNNEI. DNA for the CDR3: TGTGCCAGCAGTGAAGCTATCGGGGGTGGTAATTCACCCCTCCACTTT. Translation: CASSEAIGGGNSPLHF. The full variable domain, its missing parts supplied by reference TRBV2 and TRBJ1-6, is EPEVTQTPSHQVTQMGQEVILRCVPISNHLYFYWYRQILGQKVEFLVSFYNNEISEKSEIFDDQFSVERPDGSNFTLKIRSTKLEDSAMYFCASSEAIGGGNSPLHFGNGTRLTVT.